This TCR beta chain was sequenced for a study of OX40 agonist ivuxolimab in advanced cancers. Study background: With a range of roughly 20 to 80, age averaged about 58 years, and 70% to 85% were male. The study's findings and limits: At 0.1 to 3.0 mg/kg, clonal expansion of CD4+ and CD8+ blood T cells had occurred by week 6. The study found among the lowest clonal expansion in partial responders at 0.1-3.0 mg/kg.

Sequencing was performed with immunoSEQ multiplex PCR; in TCRdb, only in-frame clones are kept and a portion is missing. The data contain about 80,000 clones, about nine tenths of them singletons. Germline V gene lookup returns CDR1 SGHDT and CDR2 YYEEEE. This CDR3 is 14 amino acids long. V was pared by 3 bases and J by 7 bases, with 11 bases between. With respect to this clone: Its cognate antigen is unknown. Other DNA sequences in this sample translate to the same CDR3.

This TCR derives from an adult with an advanced solid tumor such as melanoma, head and neck, liver or kidney cancer. The sample consisted of CD4+ or CD8+ T cells sorted from blood, taken in a trial of the OX40 agonist ivuxolimab. The chain carries TRBV5-6 and TRBJ1-6; D is unclear. The CDR3 sequence is CASSSGRRNSPLHF. The CDR3 nucleotides read TGTGCCAGCAGCTCCGGGAGGAGAAATTCACCCCTCCACTTT. Full variable domain (missing parts from reference TRBV5-6 and TRBJ1-6): DAGVTQSPTHLIKTRGQQVTLRCSPKSGHDTVSWYQQALGQGPQFIFQYYEEEERQRGNFPDRFSGHQFPNYSSELNVNALLLGDSALYLCASSSGRRNSPLHFGNGTRLTVT.